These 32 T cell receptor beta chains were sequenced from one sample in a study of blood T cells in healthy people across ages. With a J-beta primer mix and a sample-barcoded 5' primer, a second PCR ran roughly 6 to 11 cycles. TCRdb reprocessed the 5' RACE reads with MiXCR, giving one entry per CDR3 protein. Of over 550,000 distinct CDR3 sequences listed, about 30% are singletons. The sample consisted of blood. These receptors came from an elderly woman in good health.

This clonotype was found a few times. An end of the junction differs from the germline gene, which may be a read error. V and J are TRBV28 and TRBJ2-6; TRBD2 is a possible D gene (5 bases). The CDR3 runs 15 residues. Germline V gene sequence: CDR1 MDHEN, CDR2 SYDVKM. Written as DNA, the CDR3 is TGTGCCGGCAGCTTCACGGGGAGTGGGGCCAACGTCCTGACTTTC. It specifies CAGSFTGSGANVLTF.

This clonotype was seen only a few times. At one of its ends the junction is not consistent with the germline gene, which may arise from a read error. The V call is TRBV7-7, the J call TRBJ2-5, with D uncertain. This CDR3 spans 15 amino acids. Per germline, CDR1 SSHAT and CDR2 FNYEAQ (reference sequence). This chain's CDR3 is CASSSGRSSQETQYF. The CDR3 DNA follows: TGTGCTAGCAGCTCCGGACGGAGTTCACAGGAGACCCAGTACTTC.

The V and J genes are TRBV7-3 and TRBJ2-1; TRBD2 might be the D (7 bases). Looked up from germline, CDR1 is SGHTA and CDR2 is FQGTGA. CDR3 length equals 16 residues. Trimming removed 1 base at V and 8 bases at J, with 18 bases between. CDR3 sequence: CASSLRRGGLRDEQFF. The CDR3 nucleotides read TGTGCCAGCAGCTTAAGAAGGGGGGGCTTACGGGATGAGCAGTTCTTC.

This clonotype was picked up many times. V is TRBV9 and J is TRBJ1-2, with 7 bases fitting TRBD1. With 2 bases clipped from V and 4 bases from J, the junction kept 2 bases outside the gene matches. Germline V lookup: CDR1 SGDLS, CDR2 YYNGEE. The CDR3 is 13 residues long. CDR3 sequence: CASSVGTVYGYTF. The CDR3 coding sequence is TGTGCCAGCAGCGTGGGGACAGTCTATGGCTACACCTTC. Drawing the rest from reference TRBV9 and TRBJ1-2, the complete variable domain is DSGVTQTPKHLITATGQRVTLRCSPRSGDLSVYWYQQSLDQGLQFLIQYYNGEERAKGNILERFSAQQFPDLHSELNLSSLELGDSALYFCASSVGTVYGYTFGSGTRLTVV.

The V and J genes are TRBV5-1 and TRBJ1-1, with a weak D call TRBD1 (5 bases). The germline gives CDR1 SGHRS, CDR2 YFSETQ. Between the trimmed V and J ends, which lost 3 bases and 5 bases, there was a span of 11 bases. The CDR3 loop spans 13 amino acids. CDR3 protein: CASSSTERTEAFF. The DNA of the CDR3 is TGCGCCAGCAGCTCGACAGAGCGGACTGAAGCTTTCTTT.

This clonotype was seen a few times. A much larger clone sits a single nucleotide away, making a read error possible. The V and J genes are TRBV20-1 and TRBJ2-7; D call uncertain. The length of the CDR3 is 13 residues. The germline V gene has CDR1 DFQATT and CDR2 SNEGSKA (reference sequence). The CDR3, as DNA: TGCAGTGCTAGGGCCCGGACCGTCACCGAGCGGTACTTC. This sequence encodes CSARARTVTERYF.

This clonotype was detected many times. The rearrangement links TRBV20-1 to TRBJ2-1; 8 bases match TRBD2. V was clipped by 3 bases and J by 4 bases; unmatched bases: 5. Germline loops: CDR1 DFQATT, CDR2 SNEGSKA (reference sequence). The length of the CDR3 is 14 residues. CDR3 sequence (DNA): TGCAGTGCTAGCGGGGGGGAAGGATACAATGAGCAGTTCTTC. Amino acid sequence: CSASGGEGYNEQFF.

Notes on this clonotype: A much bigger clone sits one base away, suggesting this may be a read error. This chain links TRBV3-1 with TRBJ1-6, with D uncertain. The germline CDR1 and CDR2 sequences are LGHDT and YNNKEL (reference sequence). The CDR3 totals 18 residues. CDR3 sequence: CASSPFVGGGSYNSLLHF. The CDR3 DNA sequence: TGTGCCAGCAGCCCCTTCGTAGGAGGAGGCTCCTATAATTCACTCCTCCACTTT.

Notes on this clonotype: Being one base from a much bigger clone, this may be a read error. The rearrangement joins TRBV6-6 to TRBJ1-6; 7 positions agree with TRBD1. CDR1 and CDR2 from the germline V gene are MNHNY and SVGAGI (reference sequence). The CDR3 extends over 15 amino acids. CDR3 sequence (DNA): TGTGCCAGCAGTTACTCTTCGGCAGGGGGTTCACCCCCCCACTTT. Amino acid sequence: CASSYSSAGGSPPHF.

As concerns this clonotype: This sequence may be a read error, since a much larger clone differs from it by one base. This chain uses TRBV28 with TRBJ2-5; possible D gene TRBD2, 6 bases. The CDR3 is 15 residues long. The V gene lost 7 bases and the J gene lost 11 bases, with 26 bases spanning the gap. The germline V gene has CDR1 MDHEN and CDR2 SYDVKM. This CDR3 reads CASTIGGNPYNEQYF. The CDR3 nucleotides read TGTGCCAGCACCATCGGGGGTAACCCTTACAATGAGCAGTACTTC.

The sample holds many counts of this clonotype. As DNA, the CDR3 is TGCGCCAGCAGCTTGGTAGGCGGGGGAGAGAGCAATGAGCAGTTCTTC. Its protein product is CASSLVGGGESNEQFF. The chain has TRBV5-1 and TRBJ2-1, with TRBD2 matching over 7 bases. In germline, CDR1 is SGHRS, CDR2 YFSETQ. The trim removed 0 bases at V and 6 bases at J, leaving 9 bases unmatched. CDR3 size: 16 residues.

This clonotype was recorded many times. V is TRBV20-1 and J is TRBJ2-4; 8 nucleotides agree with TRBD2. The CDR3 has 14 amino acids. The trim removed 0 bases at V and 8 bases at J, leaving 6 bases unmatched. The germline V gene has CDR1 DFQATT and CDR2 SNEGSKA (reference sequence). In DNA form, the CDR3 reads TGCAGTGCTAGAGATACGGGGGGGCTGTACATTCAGTACTTC. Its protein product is CSARDTGGLYIQYF.

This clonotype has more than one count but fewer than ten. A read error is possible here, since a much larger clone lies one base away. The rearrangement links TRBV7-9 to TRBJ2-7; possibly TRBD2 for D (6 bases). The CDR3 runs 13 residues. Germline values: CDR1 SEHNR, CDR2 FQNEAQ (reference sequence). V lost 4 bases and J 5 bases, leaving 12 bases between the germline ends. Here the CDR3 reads CASSSAGRHEQYF. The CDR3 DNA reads TGTGCCAGCAGCTCCGCAGGGAGGCACGAGCAGTACTTC.

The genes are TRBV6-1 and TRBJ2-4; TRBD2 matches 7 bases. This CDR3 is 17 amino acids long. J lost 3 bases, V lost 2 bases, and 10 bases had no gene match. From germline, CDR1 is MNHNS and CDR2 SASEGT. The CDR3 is CASSEWEGTGVKNIQYF. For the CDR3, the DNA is TGTGCCAGCAGTGAATGGGAGGGTACGGGTGTCAAAAACATTCAGTACTTC.

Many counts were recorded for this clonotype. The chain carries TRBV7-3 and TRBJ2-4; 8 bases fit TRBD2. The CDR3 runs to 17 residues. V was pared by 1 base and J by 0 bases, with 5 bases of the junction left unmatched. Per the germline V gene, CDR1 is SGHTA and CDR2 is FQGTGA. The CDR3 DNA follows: TGTGCCAGCAGCTTAAAACCCGGGGGGGTAGCCAAAAACATTCAGTACTTC. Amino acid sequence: CASSLKPGGVAKNIQYF.

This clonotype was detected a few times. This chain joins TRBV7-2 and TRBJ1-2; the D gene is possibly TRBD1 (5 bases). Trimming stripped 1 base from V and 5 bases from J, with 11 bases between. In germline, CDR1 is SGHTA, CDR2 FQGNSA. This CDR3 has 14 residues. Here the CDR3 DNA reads TGTGCCAGCAGCTTAGTTCACGAGGGGTATGGCTACACCTTC. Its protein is CASSLVHEGYGYTF.

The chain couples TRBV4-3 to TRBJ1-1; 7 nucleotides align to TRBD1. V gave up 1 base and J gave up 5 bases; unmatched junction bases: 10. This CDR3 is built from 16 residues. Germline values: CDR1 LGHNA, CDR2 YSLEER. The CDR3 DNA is TGCGCCAGCAGCCAAGGGACAGGTCGCGTTAGGACTGAAGCTTTCTTT. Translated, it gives CASSQGTGRVRTEAFF.

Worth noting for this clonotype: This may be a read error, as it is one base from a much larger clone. The CDR3 bases are TGCAGTGCCCGAAAGACTAGCGGGGGTTGTGATACGCAGTATTTT. This encodes CSARKTSGGCDTQYF. This rearrangement joins TRBV20-1 to TRBJ2-3, with TRBD2 matching over 12 bases. Per germline, CDR1 DFQATT and CDR2 SNEGSKA (reference sequence). The CDR3 consists of 15 residues. After removal of 6 bases from V and 6 bases from J, the junction contained 10 bases not matched to a gene.

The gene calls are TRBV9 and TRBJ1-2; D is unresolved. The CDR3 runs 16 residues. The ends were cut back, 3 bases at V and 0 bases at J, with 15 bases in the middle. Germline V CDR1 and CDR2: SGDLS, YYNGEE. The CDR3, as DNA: TGTGCCAGCAGCGCCGAGCTGGCAGTTGCTAACTATGGCTACACCTTC. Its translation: CASSAELAVANYGYTF.

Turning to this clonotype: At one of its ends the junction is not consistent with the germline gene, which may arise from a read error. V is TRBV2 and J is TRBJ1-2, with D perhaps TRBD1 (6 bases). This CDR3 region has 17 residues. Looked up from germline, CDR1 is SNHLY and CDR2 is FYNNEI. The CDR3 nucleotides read TGTGTCAGCAGTCCTATGACGGGGGGCAGGGTATCTTATGGCTACACCTTC. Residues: CVSSPMTGGRVSYGYTF.

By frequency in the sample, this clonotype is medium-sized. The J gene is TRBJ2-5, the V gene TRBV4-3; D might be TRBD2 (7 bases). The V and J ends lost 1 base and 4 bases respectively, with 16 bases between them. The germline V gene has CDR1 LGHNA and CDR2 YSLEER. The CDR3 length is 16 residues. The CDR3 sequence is CASSQARGGALETQYF. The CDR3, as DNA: TGCGCCAGCAGCCAAGCTAGGGGGGGGGCGTTAGAGACCCAGTACTTC.

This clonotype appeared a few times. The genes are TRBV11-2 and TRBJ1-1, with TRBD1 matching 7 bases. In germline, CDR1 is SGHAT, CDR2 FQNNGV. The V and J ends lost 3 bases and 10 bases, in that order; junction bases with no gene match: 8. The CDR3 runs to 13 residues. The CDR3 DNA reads TGTGCCAGCAGCTTTGGGACAGCTGGGGGAGCTTTCTTT. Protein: CASSFGTAGGAFF.

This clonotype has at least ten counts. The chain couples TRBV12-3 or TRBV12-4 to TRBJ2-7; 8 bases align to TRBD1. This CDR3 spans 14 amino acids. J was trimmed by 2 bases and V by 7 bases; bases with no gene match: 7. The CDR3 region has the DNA TGTGCCAGCACCGGTGACAGGGGACCCTACGAGCAGTACTTC. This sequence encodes CASTGDRGPYEQYF.

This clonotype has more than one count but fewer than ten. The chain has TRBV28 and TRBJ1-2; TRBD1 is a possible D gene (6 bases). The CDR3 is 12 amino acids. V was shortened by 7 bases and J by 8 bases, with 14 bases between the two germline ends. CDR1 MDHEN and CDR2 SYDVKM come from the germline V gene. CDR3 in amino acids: CASTNRERGYTF. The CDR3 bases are TGTGCCAGCACAAACAGGGAGCGGGGCTACACCTTC.

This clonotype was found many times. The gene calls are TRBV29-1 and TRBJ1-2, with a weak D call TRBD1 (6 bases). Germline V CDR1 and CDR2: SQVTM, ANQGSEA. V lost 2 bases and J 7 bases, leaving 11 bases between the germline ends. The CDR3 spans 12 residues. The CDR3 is CSVEFWGAGYTF. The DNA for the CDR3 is TGCAGCGTTGAATTCTGGGGGGCTGGCTACACCTTC. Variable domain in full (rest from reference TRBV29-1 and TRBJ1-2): SAVISQKPSRDICQRGTSLTIQCQVDSQVTMMFWYRQQPGQSLTLIATANQGSEATYESGFVIDKFPISRPNLTFSTLTVSNMSPEDSSIYLCSVEFWGAGYTFGSGTRLTVV.

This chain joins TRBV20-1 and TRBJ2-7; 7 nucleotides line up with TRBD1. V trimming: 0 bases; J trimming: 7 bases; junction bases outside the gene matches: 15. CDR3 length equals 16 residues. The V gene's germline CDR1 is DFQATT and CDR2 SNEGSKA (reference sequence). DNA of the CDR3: TGCAGTGCTAGAGACCCCCGACAGGGAAATATTGGTGAGCAGTACTTC. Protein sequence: CSARDPRQGNIGEQYF.

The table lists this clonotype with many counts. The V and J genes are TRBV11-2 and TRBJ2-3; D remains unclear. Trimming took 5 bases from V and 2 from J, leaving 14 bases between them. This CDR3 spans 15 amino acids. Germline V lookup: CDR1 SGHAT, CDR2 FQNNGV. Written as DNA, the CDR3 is TGTGCCAGCAGCCCTTCCCGTTCGAACACAGATACGCAGTATTTT. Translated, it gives CASSPSRSNTDTQYF. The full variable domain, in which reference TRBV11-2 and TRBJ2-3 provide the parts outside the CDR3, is EAGVAQSPRYKIIEKRQSVAFWCNPISGHATLYWYQQILGQGPKLLIQFQNNGVVDDSQLPKDRFSAERLKGVDSTLKIQPAKLEDSAVYLCASSPSRSNTDTQYFGPGTRLTVL.

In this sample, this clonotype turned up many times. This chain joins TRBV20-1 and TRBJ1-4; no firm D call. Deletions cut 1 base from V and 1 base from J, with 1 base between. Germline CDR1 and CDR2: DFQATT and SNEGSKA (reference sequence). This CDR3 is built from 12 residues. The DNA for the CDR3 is TGCAGTGCTAGAGTAACTAATGAAAAACTGTTTTTT. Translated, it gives CSARVTNEKLFF.

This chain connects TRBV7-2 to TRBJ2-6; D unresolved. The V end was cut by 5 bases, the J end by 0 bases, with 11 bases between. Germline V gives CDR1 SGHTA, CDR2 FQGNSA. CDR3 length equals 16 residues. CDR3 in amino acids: CASSPRINSGANVLTF. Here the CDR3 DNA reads TGTGCCAGCAGCCCCAGGATTAACTCTGGGGCCAACGTCCTGACTTTC.

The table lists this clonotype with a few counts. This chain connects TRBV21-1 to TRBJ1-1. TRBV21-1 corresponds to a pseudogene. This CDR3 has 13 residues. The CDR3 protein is CASSTGRDTEAFF. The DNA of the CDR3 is TGTGCCAGCAGCACAGGGAGGGACACTGAAGCTTTCTTT.

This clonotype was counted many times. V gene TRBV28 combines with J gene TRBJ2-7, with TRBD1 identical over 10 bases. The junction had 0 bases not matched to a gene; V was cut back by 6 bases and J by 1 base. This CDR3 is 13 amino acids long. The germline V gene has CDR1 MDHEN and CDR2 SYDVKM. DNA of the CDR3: TGTGCCAGCAGGGGACAGGGGTCCTACGAGCAGTACTTC. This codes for CASRGQGSYEQYF.

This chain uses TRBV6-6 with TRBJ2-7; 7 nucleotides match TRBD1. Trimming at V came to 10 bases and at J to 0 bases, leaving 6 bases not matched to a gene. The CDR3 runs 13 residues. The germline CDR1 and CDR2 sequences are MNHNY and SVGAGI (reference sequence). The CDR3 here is CAIRDRVSYEQYF. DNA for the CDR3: TGTGCCATTCGGGACAGAGTCTCCTACGAGCAGTACTTC.